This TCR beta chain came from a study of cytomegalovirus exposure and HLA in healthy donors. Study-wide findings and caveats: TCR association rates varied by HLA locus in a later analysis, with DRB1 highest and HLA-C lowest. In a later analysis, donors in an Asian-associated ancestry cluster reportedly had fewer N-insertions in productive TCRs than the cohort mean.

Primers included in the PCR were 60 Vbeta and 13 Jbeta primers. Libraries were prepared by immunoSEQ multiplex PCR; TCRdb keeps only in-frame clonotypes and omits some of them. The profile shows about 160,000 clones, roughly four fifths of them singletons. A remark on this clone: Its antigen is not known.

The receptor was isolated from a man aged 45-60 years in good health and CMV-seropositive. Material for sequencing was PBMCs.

The DNA for the CDR3 is TGTGCCAGCAGTCGACCCGCCCGGGGACAGGGAAACCAAGAGACCCAGTACTTC. Translating gives CASSRPARGQGNQETQYF. V and J are TRBV28 and TRBJ2-5, with 9 bases fitting TRBD1. This CDR3 is 18 amino acids long. CDR1 and CDR2 (germline): MDHEN, SYDVKM. V trimming: 5 bases; J trimming: 0 bases; junction bases outside the gene matches: 13.